What follows describes a single TCR beta chain. This clonotype was detected ten times or more. The specificity of this receptor is unknown. Qualities for individual bases were not recorded, and no much larger clone is one base off. This sample stems from a study of T-cell reconstitution after alpha-beta-depleted transplantation in children (dated by TCRdb to about 2016). In the study overall: Using TCR repertoire profiling, the study followed T-cell immune reconstitution in a quantitative way in children after TCRalphabeta/CD19-depleted allogeneic hematopoietic cell transplantation.

This specimen's treatment or condition label, interpreted: allogeneic hematopoietic cell transplantation with graft depleted of TCRalphabeta T cells and CD19 B cells. The children who served as transplant recipients had been given grafts of TCRalphabeta/CD19-depleted allogeneic hematopoietic cells. There are 16 amino acids in the CDR3, from cysteine to phenylalanine inclusive. Here the CDR3 DNA is all that survives: 48 bases in frame from base 1. The junction shows trimming of 6 bases on V and 0 bases on J, and the gene matches do not reach 13 bases of it. Based on the germline V gene (reference sequence), the CDR1 and CDR2 sequences are DFQATT and SNEGSKA. The library relied on PCR. The sequencing machine was an Illumina HiSeq 2500. To normalize quantification of the TCRbeta repertoire, the TCR libraries were built with molecular barcoding that relied on unique molecular identifiers. The raw public data were reprocessed by TCRdb itself: fastp quality trimming at Q25, MiXCR clonotype calling, in-frame beta chains only. Rows are unified per CDR3 protein, each entry keeping the most common DNA and genes. For this sample there are roughly 670,000 distinct CDR3 sequences; over 10% appear just once. The leading ten clones occupy 0.79% of the sample.

The investigation overall reported the following: Hyperexpanded clone frequencies declined over subsequent months; after one year, T-cell counts and TCRbeta diversity were mostly attributed to newly produced T cells. Apparently early alphabetaT-cell count recovery about two months after transplant reportedly relied on only several hundred rapidly expanded clones derived from non-depleted graft cells. The high TCRbeta diversity at day 60 in some patients was ascribed to recipient T cells and intrathymic progenitors that had survived conditioning.

This TCR was recovered from a girl aged 2-9 years with congenital amegakaryocytic thrombocytopenia, due to receive a stem cell transplant. The sequence is built from TRBV20-1 and TRBJ2-7, with 8 bases aligning to TRBD2. Sequenced here: PBMCs, sampled before TCRalphabeta/CD19-depleted stem cell transplant. The CDR3 protein sequence reads: CSAPSGLSGNSYEQYF. The nucleotides are TGCAGTGCCCCTTCGGGGCTTAGCGGGAACTCCTACGAGCAGTACTTC.